The 30 T cell receptor beta chains presented below share a single source sample, sequenced in a study of T cell responses to AZD1222 COVID-19 vaccine. Assay used: immunoSEQ multiplex PCR; TCRdb lists only in-frame clones, some missing. This table holds around 190,000 clones, around 90% found once. The material sequenced was peripheral blood, taken on day 0 of AZD1222 vaccination. The receptors stem from an adult in good health.

J is TRBJ2-1 and V is TRBV5-1; 12 nucleotides line up with TRBD2. CDR3 length: 18 residues. Per the germline V gene, CDR1 is SGHRS and CDR2 is YFSETQ. V gave up 1 base and J gave up 0 bases; unmatched junction bases: 5. The CDR3 protein is CASSLSLAGGSSYNEQFF. The CDR3 nucleotides read TGCGCCAGCAGCTTGTCTCTAGCGGGAGGGAGCTCCTACAATGAGCAGTTCTTC.

V is TRBV7-9 and J is TRBJ1-3; 7 bases align to TRBD1. The V gene end was trimmed by 5 bases and the J gene end by 4 bases; junction bases not matched to a gene: 5. The length of the CDR3 is 14 residues. Germline loops: CDR1 SEHNR, CDR2 FQNEAQ (reference sequence). This chain's CDR3 is CASSRQGAGNTIYF. The CDR3 coding sequence is TGTGCCAGCAGCAGACAGGGAGCCGGAAACACCATATATTTT.

This clone occurred a few times. V gene TRBV30 combines with J gene TRBJ1-6, with D hard to call. CDR1 is GTSNPN, CDR2 SVGIG, per germline (reference sequence). The CDR3 sequence is 13 residues long. The V and J ends lost 3 bases and 10 bases respectively, with 13 bases between them. In DNA form, the CDR3 reads TGTGCCTGGAGCGAAGGTTGGCGATCACCCCTCCACTTT. Translating gives CAWSEGWRSPLHF. The whole variable domain, remainder taken from reference TRBV30 and TRBJ1-6, is SQTIHQWPATLVQPVGSPLSLECTVEGTSNPNLYWYRQAAGRGLQLLFYSVGIGQISSEVPQNLSASRPQDRQFILSSKKLLLSDSGFYLCAWSEGWRSPLHFGNGTRLTVT.

The chain is built from TRBV19 and TRBJ2-2; 8 positions match TRBD1. The ends lost 2 bases at V and 7 bases at J; junction bases unmatched: 9. CDR1 is LNHDA and CDR2 is SQIVND in the germline V gene (reference sequence). CDR3 length: 16 amino acids. Written as DNA, the CDR3 is TGTGCCAGTAGTATAAATTCCAGGGGGCTTGGCGGGGAGCTGTTTTTT. It specifies CASSINSRGLGGELFF.

This rearrangement joins TRBV11-2 to TRBJ1-2; TRBD1 might be the D (5 bases). Trimming removed 7 bases at V and 8 bases at J, with 14 bases between. The CDR3 runs to 12 residues. Germline-derived CDR1 and CDR2 are SGHAT and FQNNGV. This CDR3 reads CASTLGGKGYTF. The CDR3 region has the DNA TGTGCCAGCACCCTCGGGGGGAAAGGCTACACCTTC.

This clone was seen a single time. The rearrangement uses TRBV3-1 (or the pseudogene TRBV3-2) and TRBJ1-1; D is perhaps TRBD1 (6 bases). CDR1 and CDR2 from the germline V gene are LGHDT and YNNKEL (reference sequence). This CDR3 comprises 14 residues. V lost 3 bases to trimming and J lost 0 bases, with 8 bases between them. CDR3 sequence (DNA): TGTGCCAGCAGCCAGGGGGCCATGAACACTGAAGCTTTCTTT. Protein product: CASSQGAMNTEAFF.

This chain joins TRBV7-3 and TRBJ1-2; 9 bases line up with TRBD1. This CDR3 contains 12 residues. The germline gives CDR1 SGHTA, CDR2 FQGTGA. V was pared by 5 bases and J by 8 bases, with 3 bases of the junction left unmatched. CDR3 bases: TGTGCCAGCAGCACCACAGGGGGCGGCTACACCTTC. Protein sequence: CASSTTGGGYTF.

CDR3 DNA: TGTGCCAGCAGTGAGGGGGGGAACGATGAAAAACTGTTTTTT. Translation: CASSEGGNDEKLFF. The chain is built from TRBV6-1 and TRBJ1-4, with D maybe TRBD1 (5 bases). CDR3 size: 14 residues. Germline lookup yields CDR1 MNHNS and CDR2 SASEGT. With 3 bases removed from V and 6 bases from J, the gap between germline ends came to 11 bases.

The V and J genes are TRBV4-1 and TRBJ1-5; D is possibly TRBD1 (5 bases). V gave up 5 bases and J gave up 0 bases, with 11 bases separating them. Germline V CDR1 and CDR2: MGHRA, YSYEKL. The CDR3 sequence is 15 residues long. CDR3 coding DNA: TGCGCCAGCAGCTTGGGGGTCTATAGCAATCAGCCCCAGCATTTT. It encodes CASSLGVYSNQPQHF.

This clone is a singleton in its sample. The chain combines TRBV6-2 or TRBV6-3 with TRBJ1-1; TRBD1 agrees at 9 bases. Germline V CDR1 and CDR2: MNHEY, SVGEGT. V gave up 2 bases and J gave up 10 bases; unmatched junction bases: 5. The CDR3 has 13 residues. The CDR3: CASSYGTGTSAFF. CDR3 DNA: TGTGCCAGCAGTTACGGGACAGGGACGTCAGCTTTCTTT.

This clone was seen more than once but under ten times. The J gene is TRBJ1-2, the V gene TRBV3-1 (or the pseudogene TRBV3-2), with 7 nucleotides matching TRBD1. The germline V gene has CDR1 LGHDT and CDR2 YNNKEL (reference sequence). J lost 7 bases, V lost 4 bases, and 9 bases had no gene match. There are 14 residues in the CDR3. In nucleotides, the CDR3 is TGTGCCAGCAGCCGGCAGACAGGGACCCTTGGCTACACCTTC. This sequence encodes CASSRQTGTLGYTF.

The gene calls are TRBV7-8 and TRBJ1-2; no reliable D call. The CDR3 is made up of 10 amino acids. Per germline, CDR1 SGHVS and CDR2 FQNEAQ. Trimming pared 2 bases from V and 6 bases from J, leaving 1 base between. DNA for the CDR3: TGTGCCAGCAGCTTAAATGGCTACACCTTC. It encodes CASSLNGYTF.

This chain uses TRBV3-1 (or the pseudogene TRBV3-2) with TRBJ1-2; D is undetermined. Trimming took 7 bases from V and 0 from J, leaving 6 bases between them. Germline CDR1 is LGHDT and CDR2 is YNNKEL (reference sequence). CDR3 length equals 12 residues. CDR3 in DNA: TGTGCCAGCAATACAGCTAACTATGGCTACACCTTC. This sequence encodes CASNTANYGYTF.

This chain uses TRBV4-3 with TRBJ2-1, with unresolved D. Germline V gene data show CDR1 as LGHNA and CDR2 as YSLEER. This CDR3 has 14 amino acids. The V gene lost 3 bases and the J gene lost 2 bases, with 8 bases spanning the gap. The DNA for the CDR3 is TGCGCCAGCAGCCAGGACCGCACCTACAATGAGCAGTTCTTC. This gives the protein CASSQDRTYNEQFF.

This clone occurred a few times. Other DNA sequences of this sample code for an identical CDR3. The V gene is TRBV10-2, the J gene TRBJ2-7, with 7 nucleotides matching TRBD2. V lost 2 bases to trimming and J lost 0 bases; unmatched junction nucleotides: 10. CDR1 and CDR2 (germline): WSHSY, SAAADI. This CDR3 is built from 17 residues. The CDR3 DNA is TGCGCCAGCAGTGAGCCAGTCCGGGGGGAGGCCTCCTACGAGCAGTACTTC. This translates into CASSEPVRGEASYEQYF.

The rearrangement joins TRBV28 to TRBJ1-2; D is perhaps TRBD1 (6 bases). V shed 1 base and J shed 6 bases, with 12 bases lying between them. The CDR3 consists of 14 residues. CDR1 and CDR2 from the germline V gene are MDHEN and SYDVKM. Written as DNA, the CDR3 is TGTGCCAGCAGTTTATTCTCGGGGGGCAATGGCTACACCTTC. Amino acids: CASSLFSGGNGYTF.

V and J are TRBV28 and TRBJ2-7; D might be TRBD1 or TRBD2, each matching 6 bases. Trimming left V 5 bases short and J 3 bases short, with 8 bases between. The germline V gene has CDR1 MDHEN and CDR2 SYDVKM. This CDR3 is built from 12 residues. The CDR3 bases are TGTGCCAGCAGTGGGGGGCTCTACGAGCAGTACTTC. It is translated as CASSGGLYEQYF.

This chain uses TRBV7-9 with TRBJ2-3, with 7 bases matching TRBD2. The germline V gene encodes CDR1 SEHNR and CDR2 FQNEAQ (reference sequence). CDR3 size: 14 residues. J was trimmed by 3 bases and V by 3 bases; bases with no gene match: 3. The CDR3: CASSFRGVTDTQYF. CDR3 in DNA: TGTGCCAGCAGCTTTCGGGGGGTGACAGATACGCAGTATTTT.

The V and J genes are TRBV27 and TRBJ1-5; 8 bases agree with TRBD1. Germline-derived CDR1 and CDR2 are MNHEY and SMNVEV (reference sequence). J was trimmed by 10 bases and V by 3 bases; bases with no gene match: 17. The CDR3 is 17 amino acids. The CDR3 sequence: CASSFQNRGQALYPQHF. The CDR3, as DNA: TGTGCCAGCAGTTTCCAAAACCGGGGACAGGCTTTATATCCCCAGCATTTT.

The chain combines TRBV19 with TRBJ1-4; TRBD1 agrees at 9 bases. The germline V gene encodes CDR1 LNHDA and CDR2 SQIVND (reference sequence). V gave up 4 bases and J gave up 0 bases; unmatched junction bases: 9. This CDR3 contains 18 residues. CDR3: CASSTSPTGGATNEKLFF. The CDR3 nucleotides read TGTGCCAGTAGTACCTCCCCGACAGGGGGAGCAACTAATGAAAAACTGTTTTTT.

The V gene is TRBV4-1, the J gene TRBJ1-1; the D gene is possibly TRBD1 (5 bases). Germline CDR1 MGHRA, CDR2 YSYEKL. CDR3 size: 14 residues. V was pared by 4 bases and J by 4 bases, with 13 bases between. The CDR3 sequence is CASSRGQIGTEAFF. The CDR3 nucleotides are TGCGCCAGCAGCCGGGGCCAAATCGGCACTGAAGCTTTCTTT.

This chain uses TRBV5-4 with TRBJ1-3; 8 bases match TRBD1. The V segment lost 4 bases and the J segment 4 bases; nucleotides outside the gene matches: 7. CDR1 is SGHNT and CDR2 is YYREEE in the germline V gene (reference sequence). The CDR3 runs 15 residues. The CDR3 DNA sequence: TGTGCCAGCAGCGGGTCAGGGGGCGACGGAAACACCATATATTTT. Translated: CASSGSGGDGNTIYF. The full variable domain, its missing parts supplied by reference TRBV5-4 and TRBJ1-3, is ETGVTQSPTHLIKTRGQQVTLRCSSQSGHNTVSWYQQALGQGPQFIFQYYREEENGRGNFPPRFSGLQFPNYSSELNVNALELDDSALYLCASSGSGGDGNTIYFGEGSWLTVV.

The rearrangement links TRBV13 to TRBJ2-7, with D possibly TRBD1 on 5 matching bases. Germline values: CDR1 PRHDT, CDR2 FYEKMQ (reference sequence). The CDR3 extends over 15 amino acids. V lost 5 bases, J lost 0 bases, and 14 bases lay in between. The CDR3 is CASSRQTARSYEQYF. In nucleotides, the CDR3 is TGTGCCAGCAGCCGCCAGACAGCCCGCTCCTACGAGCAGTACTTC.

In DNA form, the CDR3 reads TGCGCCAGCAGCCCCGCAGGGACCGGAAACACCATATATTTT. It yields the protein CASSPAGTGNTIYF. The chain uses TRBV5-1 and TRBJ1-3, with a weak D call TRBD1 (5 bases). Germline V gene lookup returns CDR1 SGHRS and CDR2 YFSETQ. The CDR3 is 14 amino acids. Trimming cost V 4 bases and J 4 bases, with 12 bases left between them.

The chain combines TRBV7-9 with TRBJ1-3; D is uncertain. The length of the CDR3 is 14 residues. Germline loops: CDR1 SEHNR, CDR2 FQNEAQ (reference sequence). Trimming removed 4 bases at V and 0 bases at J, with 7 bases between. CDR3 bases: TGTGCCAGCAGCTCGGGGTACTCTGGAAACACCATATATTTT. This gives the protein CASSSGYSGNTIYF.

The rearrangement uses TRBV11-2 and TRBJ1-6; D is perhaps TRBD1 (6 bases). The ends were cut back, 5 bases at V and 10 bases at J, with 15 bases in the middle. Germline CDR1 SGHAT, CDR2 FQNNGV. The CDR3 consists of 14 residues. This CDR3 is CASSLLQGNSPLHF. The CDR3, as DNA: TGTGCCAGCAGCCTACTACAGGGTAACTCACCCCTCCACTTT.

This sequence joins TRBV3-1 (or the pseudogene TRBV3-2) and TRBJ2-1; the D gene is possibly TRBD2 (6 bases). The CDR3 loop spans 16 amino acids. Germline-derived CDR1 and CDR2 are LGHDT and YNNKEL (reference sequence). The V end was cut by 4 bases, the J end by 0 bases, with 13 bases between. CDR3 coding DNA: TGTGCCAGCAGCCCCAAGGCGGGGAGCTCCTACAATGAGCAGTTCTTC. Residues: CASSPKAGSSYNEQFF.

This clone was counted only a few times. The gene calls are TRBV24-1 and TRBJ2-5; D might be TRBD2 (6 bases). This CDR3 is 13 amino acids long. Deletions cut 2 bases from V and 9 bases from J, with 12 bases between. Germline lookup yields CDR1 KGHDR and CDR2 SFDVKD. CDR3 sequence (DNA): TGTGCCACCAGTGATTCGGACTATCAGGCCCAGTACTTC. Amino acids: CATSDSDYQAQYF.

The CDR3 nucleotides are TGTGCCAGTAGTCCCCGGGACAGACAATACAATGAGCAGTTCTTC. Translation gives CASSPRDRQYNEQFF. The chain links TRBV19 to TRBJ2-1; 7 bases match TRBD1. The CDR3 loop spans 15 amino acids. Germline CDR1 reads LNHDA; CDR2 reads SQIVND (reference sequence). The J segment lost 4 bases and the V segment lost 5 bases, leaving 8 bases of the junction unmatched.

The chain links TRBV1 to TRBJ1-5. TRBV1 is noted as a pseudogene. CDR3 length: 17 amino acids. The CDR3 protein is CTSSQEGGPLWDQPQHF. For the CDR3, the DNA is TGCACCAGCAGCCAAGAGGGGGGACCCTTATGGGATCAGCCCCAGCATTTT.